The 17 T cell receptor beta chains reported below all come from one sample, sequenced in a study of blood T cell repertoires in COVID-19. The method was immunoSEQ multiplex PCR; TCRdb's version includes in-frame clones alone and lacks a portion of them. The sample yields 49,000 or so clones, 70% to 90% seen once. The sample was peripheral blood. The receptor source for this set is a woman aged 80 or over with COVID-19, enrolled during active disease.

This chain uses TRBV4-2 with TRBJ2-7; D is unclear. The germline V gene has CDR1 LGHNA and CDR2 YNFKEQ. V gave up 0 bases and J gave up 0 bases, with 9 bases separating them. The CDR3 is 15 amino acids. CDR3 nucleotides: TGTGCCAGCAGCCAAGATCTAGGCAGCTCCTACGAGCAGTACTTC. It specifies CASSQDLGSSYEQYF.

The V and J genes are TRBV7-2 and TRBJ1-5; TRBD1 matches at 8 bases. V was clipped by 5 bases and J by 6 bases; unmatched bases: 9. Germline CDR1 reads SGHTA; CDR2 reads FQGNSA. This CDR3 has 15 residues. This chain's CDR3 is CASSPDRGIIQPQHF. DNA for the CDR3: TGTGCCAGCAGCCCAGACAGGGGTATAATTCAGCCCCAGCATTTT.

The rearrangement links TRBV3-1 (or the pseudogene TRBV3-2) to TRBJ2-5; 9 bases are shared with TRBD2. V trimming: 6 bases; J trimming: 1 base; junction bases outside the gene matches: 12. Germline-derived CDR1 and CDR2 are LGHDT and YNNKEL (reference sequence). The CDR3 consists of 17 residues. CDR3: CASRPEAGGRFQETQYF. The CDR3 nucleotides are TGTGCCAGCAGGCCCGAAGCGGGGGGCCGATTCCAAGAGACCCAGTACTTC.

This chain uses TRBV19 with TRBJ1-5, with D perhaps TRBD1 (5 bases). The ends were cut back, 3 bases at V and 4 bases at J, with 13 bases in the middle. CDR1 is LNHDA and CDR2 is SQIVND in the germline V gene (reference sequence). The CDR3 spans 15 residues. The CDR3 nucleotides read TGTGCCAGTAGTATGTGGGGGGGTCGGAATCAGCCCCAGCATTTT. Residues: CASSMWGGRNQPQHF.

This clone was counted once. This chain links TRBV5-1 with TRBJ2-6; TRBD1 agrees at 8 bases. Germline-derived CDR1 and CDR2 are SGHRS and YFSETQ. Trimming took 4 bases from V and 0 from J; bases not matched to a gene: 6. This CDR3 contains 17 residues. CDR3 region: CASSLGTGRSGANVLTF. CDR3 coding DNA: TGCGCCAGCAGCCTAGGGACAGGCCGCTCTGGGGCCAACGTCCTGACTTTC.

CDR3 sequence (DNA): TGTGCCAGCTCACTCCTCGAAAGAATAGCTGAAGCTTTCTTT. Encoded protein: CASSLLERIAEAFF. The genes are TRBV18 and TRBJ1-1; D unresolved. The V end lost 4 bases, the J end lost 6 bases, and 15 bases lay between the germline ends. The CDR3 length is 14 residues. The V gene's germline CDR1 is KGHSH and CDR2 LQKENI.

V gene TRBV6-1 combines with J gene TRBJ2-6; maybe TRBD2 (7 bases). V lost 2 bases, J lost 4 bases, and 12 bases lay in between. Germline V gene sequence: CDR1 MNHNS, CDR2 SASEGT. The CDR3 extends over 16 amino acids. DNA of the CDR3: TGTGCCAGCAGTGAACGGGGGGCCTCCGGGGCCAACGTCCTGACTTTC. Amino acids: CASSERGASGANVLTF.

V and J are TRBV2 and TRBJ1-2, with D maybe TRBD1 (6 bases). V was clipped by 6 bases and J by 2 bases, with 10 bases between them. This CDR3 is 13 amino acids long. CDR1 is SNHLY and CDR2 is FYNNEI in the germline V gene. DNA for the CDR3: TGTGCCAGCAGCGTAGACAGGAACTATGGCTACACCTTC. This gives the protein CASSVDRNYGYTF.

This sequence joins TRBV11-2 and TRBJ2-3; 8 bases agree with TRBD2. The CDR3 has 14 amino acids. The trim removed 1 base at V and 7 bases at J, leaving 4 bases unmatched. CDR1 is SGHAT and CDR2 is FQNNGV in the germline V gene. CDR3 residues: CASSLVGGRNTQYF. The CDR3 DNA reads as TGTGCCAGCAGCTTAGTAGGCGGGAGGAATACGCAGTATTTT.

CDR3 nucleotides: TGTGCCAGCAGCTTAGGGGGTAGGGGACATAGCTCCTACAATGAGCAGTTCTTC. Translation: CASSLGGRGHSSYNEQFF. The chain has TRBV7-2 and TRBJ2-1; D might be TRBD1 (6 bases). The CDR3 has 18 residues. Trimming cost V 1 base and J 0 bases, with 16 bases left between them. In germline, CDR1 is SGHTA, CDR2 FQGNSA.

V is TRBV28 and J is TRBJ2-7; 7 bases match TRBD2. Germline assignment: CDR1 MDHEN and CDR2 SYDVKM. The CDR3 has 12 amino acids. With V trimmed by 8 bases and J by 2 bases, 3 bases remained unmatched. CDR3 nucleotide sequence: TGTGCCAGCCGACTAGCCCCCTACGAGCAGTACTTC. It codes for CASRLAPYEQYF. The full variable domain, in which reference TRBV28 and TRBJ2-7 provide the parts outside the CDR3, is DVKVTQSSRYLVKRTGEKVFLECVQDMDHENMFWYRQDPGLGLRLIYFSYDVKMKEKGDIPEGYSVSREKKERFSLILESASTNQTSMYLCASRLAPYEQYFGPGTRLTVT.

This clone was counted once. The J gene is TRBJ1-2, the V gene TRBV10-3; TRBD1 agrees at 10 bases. Germline CDR1 reads ENHRY; CDR2 reads SYGVKD. This CDR3 spans 14 amino acids. J was trimmed by 6 bases and V by 5 bases; bases with no gene match: 6. CDR3 in DNA: TGTGCCATCAGTCCGGGACAGGGGTCTAATGGCTACACCTTC. This gives the protein CAISPGQGSNGYTF.

The chain is built from TRBV29-1 and TRBJ1-3; 9 bases are shared with TRBD1. CDR3 length equals 15 residues. CDR1 and CDR2 (germline): SQVTM, ANQGSEA. The CDR3 protein is CSAIDTGGSRNTIYF. DNA of the CDR3: TGCAGTGCCATCGACACAGGGGGCAGTCGAAACACCATATATTTT.

In this sample, this clone turned up a few times. The CDR3 DNA is TGTGCCAGCAGTTCGGGACAACAGACTGAAGCTTTCTTT. It translates to CASSSGQQTEAFF. The chain combines TRBV7-3 with TRBJ1-1; D possibly corresponds to TRBD1 (6 bases). The CDR3 is made up of 13 amino acids. Trimming pared 6 bases from V and 5 bases from J, leaving 13 bases between. The germline V gene has CDR1 SGHTA and CDR2 FQGTGA.

The V and J genes are TRBV27 and TRBJ1-5; D unresolved. The germline gives CDR1 MNHEY, CDR2 SMNVEV (reference sequence). The CDR3 contains 15 residues. V lost 3 bases to trimming and J lost 1 base, with 10 bases between them. This CDR3 reads CASSFVGVSNQPQHF. CDR3 nucleotides: TGTGCCAGCAGTTTTGTGGGCGTGAGCAATCAGCCCCAGCATTTT.

V and J are TRBV19 and TRBJ1-5; 7 bases match TRBD1. CDR3 length: 15 amino acids. Germline values: CDR1 LNHDA, CDR2 SQIVND (reference sequence). V shed 6 bases and J 0 bases; nucleotides not matched to a gene: 5. The CDR3: CASSSGQYSNQPQHF. CDR3 bases: TGTGCCAGTAGCTCGGGACAGTATAGCAATCAGCCCCAGCATTTT.

The chain links TRBV24-1 to TRBJ2-5; D possibly corresponds to TRBD2 (6 bases). The CDR3 is made up of 12 amino acids. The germline V gene encodes CDR1 KGHDR and CDR2 SFDVKD. Trimming took off 3 bases at V and 5 bases at J, with 6 bases between the two ends. The CDR3 DNA is TGTGCCACCAGTGATGCGGGGGAGACCCAGTACTTC. This gives the protein CATSDAGETQYF.